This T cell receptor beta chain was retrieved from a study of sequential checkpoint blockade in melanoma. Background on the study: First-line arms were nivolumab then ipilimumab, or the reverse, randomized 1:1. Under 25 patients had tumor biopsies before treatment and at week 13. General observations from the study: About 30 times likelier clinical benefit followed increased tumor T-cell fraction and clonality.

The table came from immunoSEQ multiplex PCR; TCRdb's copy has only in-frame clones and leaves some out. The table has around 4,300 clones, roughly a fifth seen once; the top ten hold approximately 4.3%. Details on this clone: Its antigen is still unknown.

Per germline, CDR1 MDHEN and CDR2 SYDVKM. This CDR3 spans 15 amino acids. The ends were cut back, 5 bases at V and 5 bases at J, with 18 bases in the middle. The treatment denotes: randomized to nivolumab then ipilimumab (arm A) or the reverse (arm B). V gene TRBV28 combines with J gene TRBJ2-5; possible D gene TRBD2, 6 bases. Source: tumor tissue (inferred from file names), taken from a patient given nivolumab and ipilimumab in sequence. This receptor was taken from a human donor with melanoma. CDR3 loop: CASSIPGTAGETQYF. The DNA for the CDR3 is TGTGCCAGCAGTATACCGGGGACGGCGGGGGAGACCCAGTACTTC.